The 9 T cell receptor beta chains given below trace back to one sample, sequenced in a study of early T cells in non-severe SARS-CoV-2 infection. Each CDR3 protein gets one entry after TCRdb re-called the 5' RACE reads with MiXCR. Of 85,000 to 95,000 distinct CDR3 sequences in the sample, approximately 16% were seen once. The source was whole blood, collected at baseline. These receptors were collected from an adult who was a healthcare worker with PCR-confirmed SARS-CoV-2 infection or an uninfected control (not recorded which).

This clonotype is a singleton in its sample. A much more abundant neighbour one base away suggests this may be a read error. The V and J genes are TRBV12-3 or TRBV12-4 and TRBJ2-5; D may be TRBD1 (5 bases). The CDR3 sequence is 13 residues long. With 6 bases removed from V and 5 bases from J, the gap between germline ends came to 13 bases. The CDR3: CASSQYRNETQYF. CDR3 coding DNA: TGTGCCAGCAGCCAATACAGGAACGAGACCCAGTACTTC.

The V and J genes are TRBV9 and TRBJ1-6; perhaps TRBD1 as D (6 bases). The germline V gene encodes CDR1 SGDLS and CDR2 YYNGEE. V dropped 7 bases and J dropped 10 bases, with 12 bases sitting between them. This CDR3 has 12 amino acids. The CDR3 bases are TGTGCCAGCGGGGGCGACGGCTCACCCCTCCACTTT. This translates into CASGGDGSPLHF.

The rearrangement uses TRBV20-1 and TRBJ2-5, with D hard to call. V was cut by 1 base and J by 1 base, with 7 bases left in between. From germline, CDR1 is DFQATT and CDR2 SNEGSKA (reference sequence). This CDR3 has 13 amino acids. CDR3 residues: CSARANSQETQYF. CDR3 sequence (DNA): TGCAGTGCTAGAGCCAATTCCCAAGAGACCCAGTACTTC.

This clonotype was seen ten or more times. This chain uses TRBV18 with TRBJ2-5; D ambiguous. This CDR3 is 11 amino acids long. Trimming removed 3 bases at V and 9 bases at J, with 8 bases between. Per germline, CDR1 KGHSH and CDR2 LQKENI. CDR3 amino acids: CASSPDWAQYF. The CDR3 DNA reads as TGTGCCAGCTCACCCGACTGGGCCCAGTACTTC.

The J gene is TRBJ2-1, the V gene TRBV4-3; no clear D. The CDR3 totals 16 residues. Germline V gene data show CDR1 as LGHNA and CDR2 as YSLEER. Deletions cut 0 bases from V and 0 bases from J, with 9 bases between. This CDR3 is CASSQDRGSSYNEQFF. The CDR3 DNA is TGCGCCAGCAGCCAAGATCGAGGAAGCTCCTACAATGAGCAGTTCTTC.

The CDR3 reads CASSPRERTYEQYF. Written as DNA, the CDR3 is TGTGCCAGCTCACCGAGGGAAAGGACCTACGAGCAGTACTTC. The chain uses TRBV18 and TRBJ2-7; a possible D gene is TRBD2 (5 bases). The ends were cut back, 3 bases at V and 2 bases at J, with 11 bases in the middle. Germline V lookup: CDR1 KGHSH, CDR2 LQKENI. CDR3 length equals 14 residues.

This chain uses TRBV20-1 with TRBJ2-3, with 10 nucleotides matching TRBD1. V gave up 4 bases and J gave up 1 base; unmatched junction bases: 2. The germline CDR1 and CDR2 sequences are DFQATT and SNEGSKA (reference sequence). The CDR3 is 14 amino acids. CDR3 sequence: CSAMGTGGTDTQYF. CDR3 DNA: TGCAGTGCTATGGGGACAGGGGGCACAGATACGCAGTATTTT.

J is TRBJ2-3 and V is TRBV2; D possibly corresponds to TRBD2 (5 bases). Germline CDR1 is SNHLY and CDR2 is FYNNEI. Trimming cost V 3 bases and J 5 bases, with 6 bases left between them. The CDR3 contains 12 residues. In DNA form, the CDR3 reads TGTGCCAGCAGTGACGGGGTAGATACGCAGTATTTT. Translation: CASSDGVDTQYF.

Points on this clonotype: Being one base from a much bigger clone, this may be a read error. This chain connects TRBV4-2 to TRBJ1-3, with D uncertain. Germline values: CDR1 LGHNA, CDR2 YNFKEQ. The CDR3 is 15 residues long. The V and J ends lost 3 bases and 4 bases respectively, with 13 bases between them. The CDR3 is CASSHERPDGNTIYF. As DNA, the CDR3 is TGTGCCAGCAGCCATGAGAGGCCAGACGGAAACACCATATATTTT.